The present T cell receptor beta chain was sequenced within a study of CD8 T cells in ankylosing spondylitis (dated by TCRdb to the late 2010s). In the study overall: T cell receptor beta repertoires were profiled in healthy donors and ankylosing spondylitis patients so that disease-linked TCR variants could be found. The full study cohort comprised about 25 ankylosing spondylitis patients and over 95 healthy donors. Samples of peripheral blood were taken, and for ankylosing spondylitis patients, synovial fluid was collected as well. What the study reported, not specific to this receptor: The disease-linked clones showed a CD8+ phenotype and occurred at relatively low frequencies in peripheral blood. A TCR beta motif made up of 7 to 9 highly homologous amino acid variants appeared to be characteristic of blood from ankylosing spondylitis patients. Some motif variants had previously been reported in the synovial fluid and blood of reactive arthritis patients, which suggests shared mechanisms of disease initiation. Significant enrichment of the disease-linked clones was reported in matched synovial fluid samples from ankylosing spondylitis patients.

This clonotype was observed a handful of times. Its antigen is unknown. Within one base of it there is no much larger clone, and no base qualities were kept. The reads were generated on an Illumina HiSeq 2500. TCR beta libraries were prepared by quantitative 5'-RACE with molecular barcodes. For the original study's pipeline: A new computational method, built on a probabilistic model of VDJ rearrangement, was used to identify disease-linked TCR variants. Through fastp at Q25 and MiXCR, TCRdb rebuilt clones from the public reads, retaining in-frame beta chains. One record per CDR3 amino acid sequence lists the most common genes and DNA. What appears here as the V and J calls and clone size reflects TCRdb's work, not the paper's. For this sample the table gives about 360,000 distinct CDR3 sequences, of which roughly 22% were detected only once. The ten largest clonotypes hold roughly 14% of the sample.

From the germline V gene (reference sequence), CDR1 is SEHNR and CDR2 is FQNEAQ. V is clipped by 5 bases and J by 1 base, and the sequence between their germline boundaries is 11 bases long. From the cysteine up to the phenylalanine, the CDR3 has a length of 14 residues. Of the read, only the CDR3 DNA is kept; its 42 bases are in frame from base 1. The sample consisted of blood, either unsorted or a sorted T cell fraction (not recorded which). The clonotype was recovered from a male donor with ankylosing spondylitis or in good health (not recorded which). Recombination connected TRBV7-9 to TRBJ1-1; the D gene is possibly TRBD1, with 5 bases matching. The nucleotides read TGTGCCAGCAGCGCCGCAACAGGGAACACTGAAGCTTTCTTT. Its translation is CASSAATGNTEAFF.